This T cell receptor (beta chain) originates from a study of cytotoxic CD8 clonotypes in ibrutinib-treated CLL. Assay: immunoSEQ multiplex PCR; the TCRdb copy retains only in-frame clones and omits some. This sample carries approximately 5,500 clones, 60% to 75% of them seen once, and the ten largest clones take approximately 5.2%. Study findings and constraints: Patients showed higher baseline clonality than age-matched healthy donors, and it tracked circulating CD8+ T-cell counts. Clonality increased at ibrutinib response, then returned toward baseline at progression.

This clone has only one observation. Antigen specificity is unknown. Trimming removed 3 bases from V and 9 bases from J, with 17 bases in between. The germline gives CDR1 SEHNR, CDR2 FQNEAQ (reference sequence). This CDR3 is built from 14 residues. This sample comprised PBMCs, obtained before ibrutinib treatment. The genes are TRBV7-9 and TRBJ2-5; a weak D match, TRBD1 (6 bases). The source is a human donor with chronic lymphocytic leukemia. CDR3 in amino acids: CASSFTGIKGAQYF. For the CDR3, the DNA is TGTGCCAGCAGCTTCACAGGGATAAAGGGGGCCCAGTACTTC.